Sequencing of this T cell receptor (beta chain) was carried out in a study of low-dose radiotherapy and immunotherapy resistance in tumors. Documented time point: before trial treatment. Administered to the donors were nivolumab, ipilimumab, aspirin, low-dose cyclophosphamide and low-dose radiotherapy. To note about this clonotype: This likely came from a read error, as a far larger clone is one base away.

TRAV- and TRBV-specific primers primed first-strand cDNA, covering alpha and beta chains. A constant-region primer paired with the V-primer adapter amplified TCRs over around 18 PCR cycles. From the reads, TCRdb called clonotypes with MiXCR, one entry per CDR3 protein. The table lists 65,000 to 95,000 distinct CDR3 sequences, 15% to 20% of them singletons. Germline CDR1 is LGHNA and CDR2 is YSLEER. The V gene lost 0 bases and the J gene lost 8 bases, with 13 bases spanning the gap. This CDR3 spans 14 amino acids. This sequence originates from a male donor with prostate cancer. The sample consisted of PBMCs, taken before treatment. The V gene is TRBV4-3, the J gene TRBJ1-2; D may be TRBD1 (6 bases). DNA for the CDR3: TGCGCCAGCAGCCAAGATGCCGGGGGCCTGGGCTACACCTTC. This translates into CASSQDAGGLGYTF.